This T cell receptor (beta chain) emerged from a study of a mutant IDH1 vaccine in newly diagnosed glioma. Study overall: Antecedent treatment encompassed radiotherapy, temozolomide, or their combination; the majority received both.

A note on this clone: As yet, its antigen is unknown.

Trimming removed 0 bases at V and 6 bases at J, with 6 bases between. From germline, CDR1 is ENHRY and CDR2 SYGVKD. The CDR3 contains 12 residues. Time point defined: week 47, end of study. The study gave 300 ug of mutant IDH1 20-mer peptide per vaccine dose, with topical imiquimod. All eight of the vaccinations patients received fell in weeks 1, 3, 5, 7, 11, 15, 19 and 23. TCRdb's table, derived via immunoSEQ multiplex PCR, lists solely in-frame clones and lacks some. The data contain approximately 37,000 clones, 65% to 90% of them singletons. Sequencing was performed on PBMCs, taken from a glioma patient whose treatment included an IDH1 peptide vaccine. The clonotype comes from a man aged 18 to 29 with glioma. Some clones in this sample may be carry-over from other donors' samples. This chain joins TRBV10-3 and TRBJ2-7; no clear D. CDR3: CAISESLSEQYF. CDR3 in DNA: TGTGCCATCAGTGAGTCGCTATCCGAGCAGTACTTC.